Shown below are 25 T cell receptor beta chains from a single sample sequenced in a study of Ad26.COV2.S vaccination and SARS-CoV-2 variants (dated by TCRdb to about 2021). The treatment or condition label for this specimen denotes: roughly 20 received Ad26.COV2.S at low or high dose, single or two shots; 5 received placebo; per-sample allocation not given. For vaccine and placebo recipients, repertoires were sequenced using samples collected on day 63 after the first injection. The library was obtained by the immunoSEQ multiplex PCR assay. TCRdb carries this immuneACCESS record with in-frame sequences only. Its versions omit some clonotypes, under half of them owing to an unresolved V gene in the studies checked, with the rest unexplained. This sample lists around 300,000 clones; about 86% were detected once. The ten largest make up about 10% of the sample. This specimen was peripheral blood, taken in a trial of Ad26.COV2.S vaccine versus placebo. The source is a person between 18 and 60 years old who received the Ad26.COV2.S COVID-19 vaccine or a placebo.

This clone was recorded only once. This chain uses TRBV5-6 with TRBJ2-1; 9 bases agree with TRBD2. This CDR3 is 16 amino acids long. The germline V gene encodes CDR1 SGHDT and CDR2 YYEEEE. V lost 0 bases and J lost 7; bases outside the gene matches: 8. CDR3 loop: CASSLARLAGWNEQFF. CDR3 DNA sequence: TGTGCCAGCAGCTTGGCCCGGCTAGCGGGGTGGAATGAGCAGTTCTTC.

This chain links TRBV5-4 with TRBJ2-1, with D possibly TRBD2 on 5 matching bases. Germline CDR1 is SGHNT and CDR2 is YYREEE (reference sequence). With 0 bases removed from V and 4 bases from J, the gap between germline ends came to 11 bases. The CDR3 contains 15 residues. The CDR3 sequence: CASSLAGRLYNEQFF. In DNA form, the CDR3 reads TGTGCCAGCAGCTTGGCGGGAAGACTGTACAATGAGCAGTTCTTC.

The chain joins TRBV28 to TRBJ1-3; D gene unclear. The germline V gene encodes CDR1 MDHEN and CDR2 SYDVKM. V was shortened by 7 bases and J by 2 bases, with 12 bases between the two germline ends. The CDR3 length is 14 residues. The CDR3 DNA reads TGTGCCAGCACCGCCGGGAGTCCTGGAAACACCATATATTTT. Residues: CASTAGSPGNTIYF. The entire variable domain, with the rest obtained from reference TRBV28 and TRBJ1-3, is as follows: DVKVTQSSRYLVKRTGEKVFLECVQDMDHENMFWYRQDPGLGLRLIYFSYDVKMKEKGDIPEGYSVSREKKERFSLILESASTNQTSMYLCASTAGSPGNTIYFGEGSWLTVV.

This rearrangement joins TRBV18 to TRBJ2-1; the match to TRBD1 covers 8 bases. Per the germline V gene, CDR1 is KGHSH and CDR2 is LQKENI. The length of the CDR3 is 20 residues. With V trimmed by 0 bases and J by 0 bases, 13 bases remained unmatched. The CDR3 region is CASSPPTRGRIGFSYNEQFF. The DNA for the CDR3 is TGTGCCAGCTCACCACCGACCAGGGGGCGAATCGGGTTCTCCTACAATGAGCAGTTCTTC.

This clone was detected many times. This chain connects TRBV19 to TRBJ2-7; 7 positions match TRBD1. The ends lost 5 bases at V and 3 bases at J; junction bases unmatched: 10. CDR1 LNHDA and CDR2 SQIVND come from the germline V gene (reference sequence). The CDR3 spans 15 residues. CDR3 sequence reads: CASSPRTGQNYEQYF. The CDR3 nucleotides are TGTGCCAGTAGTCCCCGGACAGGCCAAAACTACGAGCAGTACTTC.

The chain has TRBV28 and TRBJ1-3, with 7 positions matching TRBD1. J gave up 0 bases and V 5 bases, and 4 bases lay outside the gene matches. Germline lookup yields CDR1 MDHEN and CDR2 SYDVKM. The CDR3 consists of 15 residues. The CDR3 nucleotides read TGTGCCAGCAGTACAGGGGACAGCTCTGGAAACACCATATATTTT. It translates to CASSTGDSSGNTIYF.

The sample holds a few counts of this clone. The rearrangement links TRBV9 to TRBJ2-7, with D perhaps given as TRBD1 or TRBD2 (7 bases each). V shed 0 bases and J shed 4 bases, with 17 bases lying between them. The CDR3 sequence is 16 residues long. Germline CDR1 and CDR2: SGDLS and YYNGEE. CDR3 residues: CASSVVAGGDLYEQYF. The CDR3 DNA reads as TGTGCCAGCAGCGTAGTGGCAGGGGGGGACCTTTACGAGCAGTACTTC. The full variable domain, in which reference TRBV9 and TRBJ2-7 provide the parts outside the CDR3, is DSGVTQTPKHLITATGQRVTLRCSPRSGDLSVYWYQQSLDQGLQFLIQYYNGEERAKGNILERFSAQQFPDLHSELNLSSLELGDSALYFCASSVVAGGDLYEQYFGPGTRLTVT.

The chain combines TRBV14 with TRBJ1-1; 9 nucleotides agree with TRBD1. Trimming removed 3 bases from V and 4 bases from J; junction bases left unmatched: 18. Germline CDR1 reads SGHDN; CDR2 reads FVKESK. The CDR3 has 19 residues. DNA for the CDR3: TGTGCCAGCAGCCATATGCGGGGCAGGACAGGGGCCCCCGGCACTGAAGCTTTCTTT. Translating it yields CASSHMRGRTGAPGTEAFF. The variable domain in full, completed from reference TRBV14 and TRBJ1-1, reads EAGVTQFPSHSVIEKGQTVTLRCDPISGHDNLYWYRRVMGKEIKFLLHFVKESKQDESGMPNNRFLAERTGGTYSTLKVQPAELEDSGVYFCASSHMRGRTGAPGTEAFFGQGTRLTVV.

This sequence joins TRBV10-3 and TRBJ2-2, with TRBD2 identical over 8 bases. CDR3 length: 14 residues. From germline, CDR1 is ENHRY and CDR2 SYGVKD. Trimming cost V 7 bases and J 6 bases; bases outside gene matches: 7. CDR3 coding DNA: TGTGCCATCACGGACGGGGGGGCGTCCGGGGAGCTGTTTTTT. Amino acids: CAITDGGASGELFF.

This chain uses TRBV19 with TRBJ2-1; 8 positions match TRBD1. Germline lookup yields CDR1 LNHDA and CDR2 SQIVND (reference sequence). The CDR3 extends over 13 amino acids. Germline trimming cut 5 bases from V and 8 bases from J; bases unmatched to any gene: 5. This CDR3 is CASSQGAVHEQFF. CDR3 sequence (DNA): TGTGCCAGTAGTCAGGGGGCGGTTCATGAGCAGTTCTTC.

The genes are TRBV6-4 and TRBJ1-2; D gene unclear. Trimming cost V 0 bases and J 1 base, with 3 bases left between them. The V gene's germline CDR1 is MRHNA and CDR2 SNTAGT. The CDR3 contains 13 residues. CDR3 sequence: CASSDSLNYGYTF. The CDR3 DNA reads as TGTGCCAGCAGTGACTCCCTTAACTATGGCTACACCTTC.

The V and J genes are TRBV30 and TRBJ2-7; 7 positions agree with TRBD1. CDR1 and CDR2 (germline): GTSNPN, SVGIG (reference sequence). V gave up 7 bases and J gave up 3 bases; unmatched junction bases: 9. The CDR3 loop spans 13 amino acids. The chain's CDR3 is CASSSAGGYEQYF. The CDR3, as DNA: TGTGCCTCTAGCTCGGCAGGGGGCTACGAGCAGTACTTC.

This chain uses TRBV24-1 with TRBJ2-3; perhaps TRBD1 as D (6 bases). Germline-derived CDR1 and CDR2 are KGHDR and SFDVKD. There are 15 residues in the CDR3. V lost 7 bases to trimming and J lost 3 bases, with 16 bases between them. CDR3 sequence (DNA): TGTGCCACCAGCGGTGGGACAAGGACTACAGATACGCAGTATTTT. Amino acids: CATSGGTRTTDTQYF.

CDR3 region: CASSTTGVEAFF. The CDR3 DNA sequence: TGTGCCAGCAGCACTACAGGGGTTGAAGCTTTCTTT. The chain is built from TRBV5-4 and TRBJ1-1; 7 nucleotides agree with TRBD1. V lost 4 bases and J lost 7; bases outside the gene matches: 4. The CDR3 totals 12 residues. CDR1 and CDR2 from the germline V gene are SGHNT and YYREEE (reference sequence).

CDR3 nucleotides: TGTGCCAGCGGGCGCTCTGGAAACACCATATATTTT. It specifies CASGRSGNTIYF. The chain uses TRBV12-3 or TRBV12-4 and TRBJ1-3, with no clear D. The CDR3 spans 12 residues. Trimming removed 8 bases from V and 0 bases from J, with 5 bases in between.

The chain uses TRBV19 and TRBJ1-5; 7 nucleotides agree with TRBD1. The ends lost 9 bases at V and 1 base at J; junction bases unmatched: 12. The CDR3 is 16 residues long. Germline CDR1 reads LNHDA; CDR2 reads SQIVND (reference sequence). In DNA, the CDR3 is TGTGCCAGCGCTCTTGAGGGGGCGCGAAGCAATCAGCCCCAGCATTTT. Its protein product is CASALEGARSNQPQHF.

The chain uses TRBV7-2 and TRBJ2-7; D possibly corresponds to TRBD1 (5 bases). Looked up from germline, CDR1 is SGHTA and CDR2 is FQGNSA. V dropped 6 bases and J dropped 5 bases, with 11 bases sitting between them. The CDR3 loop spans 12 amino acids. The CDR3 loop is CASSDDSDEQYF. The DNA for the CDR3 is TGTGCCAGCAGTGATGACAGTGACGAGCAGTACTTC.

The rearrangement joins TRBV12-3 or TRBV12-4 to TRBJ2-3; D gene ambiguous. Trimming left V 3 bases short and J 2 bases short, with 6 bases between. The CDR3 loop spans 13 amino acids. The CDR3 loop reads CASSFPNTDTQYF. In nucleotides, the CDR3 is TGTGCCAGCAGTTTCCCAAACACAGATACGCAGTATTTT.

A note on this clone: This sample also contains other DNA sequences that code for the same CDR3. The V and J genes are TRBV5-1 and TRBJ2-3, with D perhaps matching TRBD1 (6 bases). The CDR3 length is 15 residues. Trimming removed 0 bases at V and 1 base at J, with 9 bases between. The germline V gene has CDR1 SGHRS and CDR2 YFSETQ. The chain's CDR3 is CASSLVAGGTDTQYF. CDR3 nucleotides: TGCGCCAGCAGCTTGGTGGCAGGGGGCACAGATACGCAGTATTTT.

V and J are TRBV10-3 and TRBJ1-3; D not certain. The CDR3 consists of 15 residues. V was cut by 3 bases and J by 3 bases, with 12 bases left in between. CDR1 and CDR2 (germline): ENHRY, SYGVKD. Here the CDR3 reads CAISDRSSDGNTIYF. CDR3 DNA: TGTGCCATCAGTGATAGATCTTCCGATGGAAACACCATATATTTT.

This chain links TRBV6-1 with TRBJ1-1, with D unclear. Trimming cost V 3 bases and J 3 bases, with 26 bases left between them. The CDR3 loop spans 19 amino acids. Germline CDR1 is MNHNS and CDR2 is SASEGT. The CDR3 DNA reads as TGTGCCAGCAGTGACGGCAAGGGCTATTCCATGAAAGGAGACACTGAAGCTTTCTTT. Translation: CASSDGKGYSMKGDTEAFF.

The CDR3 sequence is CATSRMTGAQGTQYF. CDR3 in DNA: TGTGCCACCAGCAGAATGACAGGGGCCCAGGGGACCCAGTACTTC. This chain connects TRBV15 to TRBJ2-5, with 8 bases identical to TRBD1. The V and J ends lost 2 bases and 7 bases, in that order; junction bases with no gene match: 9. Germline assignment: CDR1 LNHNV and CDR2 YYDKDF (reference sequence). CDR3 length: 15 residues.

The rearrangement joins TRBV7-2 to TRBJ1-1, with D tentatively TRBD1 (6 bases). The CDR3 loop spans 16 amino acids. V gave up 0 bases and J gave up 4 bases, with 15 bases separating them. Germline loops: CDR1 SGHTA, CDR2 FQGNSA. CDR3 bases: TGTGCCAGCAGCTTAGCGCGGGGGGCGCGAGGCACTGAAGCTTTCTTT. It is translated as CASSLARGARGTEAFF. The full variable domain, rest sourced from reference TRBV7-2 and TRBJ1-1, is GAGVSQSPSNKVTEKGKDVELRCDPISGHTALYWYRQSLGQGLEFLIYFQGNSAPDKSGLPSDRFSAERTGGSVSTLTIQRTQQEDSAVYLCASSLARGARGTEAFFGQGTRLTVV.

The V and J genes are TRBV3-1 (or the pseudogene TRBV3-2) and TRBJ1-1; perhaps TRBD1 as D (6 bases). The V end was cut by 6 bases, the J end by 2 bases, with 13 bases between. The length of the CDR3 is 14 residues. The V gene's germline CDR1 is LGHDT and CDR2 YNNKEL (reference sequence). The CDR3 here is CASRAGGGNTEAFF. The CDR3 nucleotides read TGTGCCAGCAGAGCAGGCGGGGGCAACACTGAAGCTTTCTTT.

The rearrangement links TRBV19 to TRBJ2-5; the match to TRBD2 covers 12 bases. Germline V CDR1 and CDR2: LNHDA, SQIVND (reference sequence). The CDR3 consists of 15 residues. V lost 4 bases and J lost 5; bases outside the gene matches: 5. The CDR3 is CASSRLAGVWETQYF. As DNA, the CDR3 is TGTGCCAGTAGTAGACTAGCGGGAGTGTGGGAGACCCAGTACTTC. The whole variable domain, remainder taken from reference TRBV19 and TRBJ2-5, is DGGITQSPKYLFRKEGQNVTLSCEQNLNHDAMYWYRQDPGQGLRLIYYSQIVNDFQKGDIAEGYSVSREKKESFPLTVTSAQKNPTAFYLCASSRLAGVWETQYFGPGTRLLVL.